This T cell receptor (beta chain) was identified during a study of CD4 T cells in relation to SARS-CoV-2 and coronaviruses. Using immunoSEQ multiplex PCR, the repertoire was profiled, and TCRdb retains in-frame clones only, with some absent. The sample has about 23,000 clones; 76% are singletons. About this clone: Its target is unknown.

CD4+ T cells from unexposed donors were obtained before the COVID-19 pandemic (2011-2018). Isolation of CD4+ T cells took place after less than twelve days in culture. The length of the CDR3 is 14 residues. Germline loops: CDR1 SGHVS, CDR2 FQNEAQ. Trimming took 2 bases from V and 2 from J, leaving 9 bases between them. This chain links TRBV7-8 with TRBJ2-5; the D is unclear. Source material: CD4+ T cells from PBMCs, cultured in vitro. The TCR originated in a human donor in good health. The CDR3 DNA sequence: TGTGCCAGCAGCTTATGGGTGGGGCAAGAGACCCAGTACTTC. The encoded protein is CASSLWVGQETQYF.